This entry lists 10 T cell receptor beta chains sequenced from one sample in a study of blood T cell repertoires in COVID-19. Data came from immunoSEQ multiplex PCR; TCRdb stores just in-frame clones and leaves some out. The sample carries some 400,000 clones, 81% recorded once. Sequencing was carried out using peripheral blood. Every receptor here comes from a human donor with acute or convalescent COVID-19. The donor label of this sample is uncertain.

V gene TRBV18 combines with J gene TRBJ1-1; 9 nucleotides match TRBD1. Germline lookup yields CDR1 KGHSH and CDR2 LQKENI. J gave up 5 bases and V 8 bases, and 9 bases lay outside the gene matches. The CDR3 totals 14 residues. The CDR3 DNA reads TGTGCCAGCCGACCCCGACAGGGGGAAACTGAAGCTTTCTTT. Encoded protein: CASRPRQGETEAFF.

As concerns this clone: One end of the junction does not line up with germline, which may come from a read error. V usage is TRBV29-1 and J usage is TRBJ1-5, with TRBD1 matching over 10 bases. The CDR3 is made up of 11 amino acids. The germline V gene has CDR1 SQVTM and CDR2 ANQGSEA. The CDR3 DNA reads TGCAGCGTTGATTTGGGACAGGGGCGATATTTT. Its protein product is CSVDLGQGRYF.

The chain has TRBV5-4 and TRBJ2-3, with D perhaps matching TRBD2 (6 bases). Looked up from germline, CDR1 is SGHNT and CDR2 is YYREEE (reference sequence). V lost 3 bases and J lost 0, with 8 bases in between. The CDR3 length is 14 residues. The DNA for the CDR3 is TGTGCCAGCAGCTGGACTACCAGCACAGATACGCAGTATTTT. As protein: CASSWTTSTDTQYF.

The J gene is TRBJ1-1, the V gene TRBV10-2; D is uncertain. The CDR3 extends over 13 amino acids. Germline V gene lookup returns CDR1 WSHSY and CDR2 SAAADI. With 4 bases removed from V and 7 bases from J, the gap between germline ends came to 13 bases. In nucleotides, the CDR3 is TGCGCCAGCAGTGTAAGTTTCGGGTTTGAAGCTTTCTTT. This codes for CASSVSFGFEAFF.

V is TRBV28 and J is TRBJ1-4, with TRBD1 as a possible D gene (6 bases). The CDR3 is 15 amino acids. Looked up from germline, CDR1 is MDHEN and CDR2 is SYDVKM. Trimming took 5 bases from V and 5 from J, leaving 15 bases between them. CDR3 coding DNA: TGTGCCAGCAGTCCCCCCCAGGGGTTCAATGAAAAACTGTTTTTT. Amino acid sequence: CASSPPQGFNEKLFF.

This chain joins TRBV27 and TRBJ1-1; perhaps TRBD1 as D (6 bases). Germline V lookup: CDR1 MNHEY, CDR2 SMNVEV (reference sequence). V was cut by 7 bases and J by 4 bases, with 25 bases left in between. The CDR3 is made up of 17 amino acids. The CDR3 sequence: CASKAVLQGGVSTEAFF. The CDR3 nucleotides are TGTGCCAGCAAGGCTGTCTTACAGGGAGGGGTGAGCACTGAAGCTTTCTTT.

The rearrangement links TRBV9 to TRBJ2-7, with D uncertain. The germline CDR1 and CDR2 sequences are SGDLS and YYNGEE. V lost 4 bases and J 3 bases, leaving 17 bases between the germline ends. The CDR3 is 15 residues long. CDR3 sequence (DNA): TGTGCCAGCAGCCCCCGGGTCGGTGAGTTCTACGAGCAGTACTTC. This gives the protein CASSPRVGEFYEQYF.

This clone is a singleton in its sample. The chain couples TRBV10-3 to TRBJ1-1; D is perhaps TRBD1 (5 bases). Germline V gives CDR1 ENHRY, CDR2 SYGVKD. The CDR3 length is 13 residues. V lost 7 bases and J lost 4, with 13 bases in between. CDR3 region: CAITRQLSTEAFF. The CDR3 nucleotides are TGTGCCATCACCAGACAGCTAAGCACTGAAGCTTTCTTT.

The rearrangement joins TRBV30 to TRBJ1-2, with a possible D match to TRBD1 (6 bases). V was cut by 4 bases and J by 5 bases, with 17 bases left in between. Germline-derived CDR1 and CDR2 are GTSNPN and SVGIG (reference sequence). The CDR3 covers 14 residues. The CDR3 here is CAWNPGQQFYGYTF. As DNA, the CDR3 is TGTGCCTGGAACCCCGGACAGCAATTTTATGGCTACACCTTC.

This sequence joins TRBV28 and TRBJ2-7; TRBD2 agrees at 12 bases. The CDR3 contains 16 residues. Germline V gene sequence: CDR1 MDHEN, CDR2 SYDVKM. V lost 3 bases to trimming and J lost 2 bases; unmatched junction nucleotides: 5. The CDR3 nucleotides read TGTGCCAGCAGTTTGCTAGCGGGGGGGGTTACCTACGAGCAGTACTTC. This codes for CASSLLAGGVTYEQYF.